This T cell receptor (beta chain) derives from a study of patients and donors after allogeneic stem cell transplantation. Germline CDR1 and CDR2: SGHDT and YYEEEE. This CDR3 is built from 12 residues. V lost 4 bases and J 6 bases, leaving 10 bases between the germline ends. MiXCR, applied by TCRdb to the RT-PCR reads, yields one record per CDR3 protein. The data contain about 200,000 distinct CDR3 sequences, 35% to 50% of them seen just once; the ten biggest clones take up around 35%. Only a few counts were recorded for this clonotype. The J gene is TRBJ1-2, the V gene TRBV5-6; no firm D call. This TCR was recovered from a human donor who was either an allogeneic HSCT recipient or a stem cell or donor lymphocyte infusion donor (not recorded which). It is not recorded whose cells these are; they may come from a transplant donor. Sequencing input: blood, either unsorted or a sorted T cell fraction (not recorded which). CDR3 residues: CASSLYWDGYTF. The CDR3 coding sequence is TGTGCCAGCAGCCTCTACTGGGATGGCTACACCTTC.